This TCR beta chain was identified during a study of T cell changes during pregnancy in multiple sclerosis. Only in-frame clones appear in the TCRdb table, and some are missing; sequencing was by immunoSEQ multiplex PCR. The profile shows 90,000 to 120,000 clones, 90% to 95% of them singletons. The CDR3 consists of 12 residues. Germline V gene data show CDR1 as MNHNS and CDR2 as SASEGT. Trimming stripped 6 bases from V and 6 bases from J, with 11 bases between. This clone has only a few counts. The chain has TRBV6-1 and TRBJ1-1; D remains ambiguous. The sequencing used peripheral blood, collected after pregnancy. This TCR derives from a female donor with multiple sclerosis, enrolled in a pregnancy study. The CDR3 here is CASRAGSAEAFF. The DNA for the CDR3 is TGTGCCAGCAGGGCGGGGAGCGCTGAAGCTTTCTTT.